The 6 T cell receptor beta chains in this list originate from one sample, sequenced in a study of T-cell reconstitution after alpha-beta-depleted transplantation in children. A library of TCRbeta sequences, prepared with unique molecular identifiers, was generated. TCRdb analysed the PCR reads with MiXCR anew, one entry per CDR3 protein. The profile covers some 260,000 distinct CDR3 sequences, with about 24% appearing a single time and about 5% taken by the ten largest. The sequences come from PBMCs, mostly from graft donor cells, collected 360 days after TCRalphabeta/CD19-depleted stem cell transplant. These receptors originate from a female patient between 2 and 10 years old who had a stem cell transplant for congenital amegakaryocytic thrombocytopenia, so the T cells may come from the graft donor.

The rearrangement links TRBV3-1 to TRBJ1-1; D gene unclear. Germline V gene lookup returns CDR1 LGHDT and CDR2 YNNKEL (reference sequence). CDR3 length: 13 amino acids. V was cut by 6 bases and J by 1 base, with 9 bases left in between. CDR3 in DNA: TGTGCCAGCAGACGGAGACCGAACACTGAAGCTTTCTTT. Protein: CASRRRPNTEAFF.

In its sample, this clonotype was seen many times. This sequence joins TRBV20-1 and TRBJ2-1; possible D gene TRBD2, 5 bases. The V end lost 0 bases, the J end lost 3 bases, and 12 bases lay between the germline ends. CDR1 and CDR2 from the germline V gene are DFQATT and SNEGSKA (reference sequence). There are 15 residues in the CDR3. CDR3 loop: CSARDFAEGYNEQFF. In nucleotides, the CDR3 is TGCAGTGCTAGAGATTTTGCCGAGGGCTACAATGAGCAGTTCTTC.

This clonotype was counted between two and nine times. This sequence joins TRBV20-1 and TRBJ2-7, with D possibly being TRBD1 (5 bases). Per germline, CDR1 DFQATT and CDR2 SNEGSKA (reference sequence). CDR3 size: 11 residues. The CDR3 region is CTAAGNYEQYF. CDR3 bases: TGCACCGCAGCAGGGAACTACGAGCAGTACTTC.

V and J are TRBV5-1 and TRBJ2-1, with TRBD2 matching 9 bases. This CDR3 has 17 amino acids. CDR1 and CDR2 (germline): SGHRS, YFSETQ. With 2 bases clipped from V and 3 bases from J, the junction kept 9 bases outside the gene matches. CDR3 bases: TGCGCCAGCAGCTTATTTTTAGCGGGAGTTCTCTACAATGAGCAGTTCTTC. Its protein is CASSLFLAGVLYNEQFF.

This chain connects TRBV4-3 to TRBJ2-1; TRBD2 matches 8 bases. The CDR3 is 15 residues long. The germline V gene encodes CDR1 LGHNA and CDR2 YSLEER. V lost 6 bases, J lost 3 bases, and 7 bases stayed unmatched. Here the CDR3 DNA reads TGCGCCAGCAGGAAATTAGCGGGAAGCTACAATGAGCAGTTCTTC. Protein product: CASRKLAGSYNEQFF.

The chain employs TRBV20-1 and TRBJ2-1; 8 positions agree with TRBD2. V was pared by 6 bases and J by 10 bases, with 17 bases of the junction left unmatched. The CDR3 spans 15 residues. Germline assignment: CDR1 DFQATT and CDR2 SNEGSKA (reference sequence). The CDR3 loop reads CSANRGGHMRIEQFF. For the CDR3, the DNA is TGCAGTGCAAACCGGGGGGGCCATATGAGGATAGAGCAGTTCTTC.